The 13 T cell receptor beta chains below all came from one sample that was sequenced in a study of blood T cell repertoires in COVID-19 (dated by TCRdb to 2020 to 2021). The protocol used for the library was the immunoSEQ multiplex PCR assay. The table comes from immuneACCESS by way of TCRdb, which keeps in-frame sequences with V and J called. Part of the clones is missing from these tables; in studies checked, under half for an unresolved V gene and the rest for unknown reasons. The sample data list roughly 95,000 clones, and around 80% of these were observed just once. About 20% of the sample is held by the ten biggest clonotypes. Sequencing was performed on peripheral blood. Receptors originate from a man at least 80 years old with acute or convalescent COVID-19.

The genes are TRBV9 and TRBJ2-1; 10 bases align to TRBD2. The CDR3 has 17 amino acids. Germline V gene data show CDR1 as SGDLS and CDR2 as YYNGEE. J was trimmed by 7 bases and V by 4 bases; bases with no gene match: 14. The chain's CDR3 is CASSSRGGAGGWNEQFF. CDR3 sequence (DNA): TGTGCCAGCAGCTCCCGGGGGGGAGCGGGGGGGTGGAATGAGCAGTTCTTC.

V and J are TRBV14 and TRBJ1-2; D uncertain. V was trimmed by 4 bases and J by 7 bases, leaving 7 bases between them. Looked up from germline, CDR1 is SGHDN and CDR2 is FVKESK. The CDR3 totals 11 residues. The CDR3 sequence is CASSRLGGYTF. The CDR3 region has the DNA TGTGCCAGCAGCCGCCTAGGTGGCTACACCTTC.

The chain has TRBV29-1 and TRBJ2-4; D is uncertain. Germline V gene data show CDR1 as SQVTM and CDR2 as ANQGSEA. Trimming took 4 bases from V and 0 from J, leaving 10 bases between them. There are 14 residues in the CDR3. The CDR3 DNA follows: TGCAGCGTTGCGGTAGACTTAGCCAAAAACATTCAGTACTTC. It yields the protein CSVAVDLAKNIQYF.

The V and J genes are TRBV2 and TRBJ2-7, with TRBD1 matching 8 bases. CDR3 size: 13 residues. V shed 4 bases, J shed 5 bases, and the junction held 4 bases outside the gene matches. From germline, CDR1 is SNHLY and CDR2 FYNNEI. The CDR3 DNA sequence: TGTGCCAGCAGTGCGCCAGGGGGCCACGAGCAGTACTTC. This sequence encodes CASSAPGGHEQYF.

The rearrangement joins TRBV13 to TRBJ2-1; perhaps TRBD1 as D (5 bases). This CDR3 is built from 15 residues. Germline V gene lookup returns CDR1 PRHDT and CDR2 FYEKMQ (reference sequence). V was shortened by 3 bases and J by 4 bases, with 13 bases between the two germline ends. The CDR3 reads CASSFIRGIYNEQFF. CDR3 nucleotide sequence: TGTGCCAGCAGCTTCATTAGGGGTATTTACAATGAGCAGTTCTTC.

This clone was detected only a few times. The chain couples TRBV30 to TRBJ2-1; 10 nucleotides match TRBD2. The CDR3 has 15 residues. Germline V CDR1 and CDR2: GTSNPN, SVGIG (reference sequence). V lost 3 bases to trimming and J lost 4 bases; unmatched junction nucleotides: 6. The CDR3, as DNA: TGTGCCTGGAGGAGCGGGAGGGCCCCATACAATGAGCAGTTCTTC. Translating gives CAWRSGRAPYNEQFF.

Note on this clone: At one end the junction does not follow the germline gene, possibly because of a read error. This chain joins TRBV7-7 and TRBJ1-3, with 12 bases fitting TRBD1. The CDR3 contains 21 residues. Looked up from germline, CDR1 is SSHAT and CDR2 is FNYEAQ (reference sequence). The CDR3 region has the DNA TGTGCTAGCAGCCCTCGCCCTCCGGGACAGGGGGCACCCCTGGATGGAAACACCATATATTTT. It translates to CASSPRPPGQGAPLDGNTIYF.

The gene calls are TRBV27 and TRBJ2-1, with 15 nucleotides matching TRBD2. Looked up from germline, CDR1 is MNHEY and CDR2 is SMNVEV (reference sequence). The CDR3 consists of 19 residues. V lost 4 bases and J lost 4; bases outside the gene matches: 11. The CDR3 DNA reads TGTGCCAGCAGTTCACCCCGGACTAGCGGGAGGGCGGGATACAATGAGCAGTTCTTC. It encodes CASSSPRTSGRAGYNEQFF.

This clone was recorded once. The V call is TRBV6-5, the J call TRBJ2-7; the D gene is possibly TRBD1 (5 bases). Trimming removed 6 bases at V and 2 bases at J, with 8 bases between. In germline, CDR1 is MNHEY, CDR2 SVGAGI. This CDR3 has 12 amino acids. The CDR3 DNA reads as TGTGCCAGCAGGGCAGGGCCCTACGAGCAGTACTTC. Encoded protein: CASRAGPYEQYF.

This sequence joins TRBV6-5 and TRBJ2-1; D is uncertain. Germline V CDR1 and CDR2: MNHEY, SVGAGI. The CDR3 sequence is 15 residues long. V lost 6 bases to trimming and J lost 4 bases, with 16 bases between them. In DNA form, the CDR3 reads TGTGCCAGCAGCCTTGACATAGATGGATACAATGAGCAGTTCTTC. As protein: CASSLDIDGYNEQFF.

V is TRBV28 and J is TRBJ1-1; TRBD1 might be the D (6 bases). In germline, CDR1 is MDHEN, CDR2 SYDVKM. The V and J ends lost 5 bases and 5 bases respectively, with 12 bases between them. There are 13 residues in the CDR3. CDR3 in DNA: TGTGCCAGCAGTAATATACAGGGAACTGAAGCTTTCTTT. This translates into CASSNIQGTEAFF.

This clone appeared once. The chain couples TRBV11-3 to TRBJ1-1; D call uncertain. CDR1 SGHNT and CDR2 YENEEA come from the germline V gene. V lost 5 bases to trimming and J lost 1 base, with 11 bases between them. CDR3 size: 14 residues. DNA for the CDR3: TGTGCCAGCAGCCGGGGTCGTGGGAACACTGAAGCTTTCTTT. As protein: CASSRGRGNTEAFF.

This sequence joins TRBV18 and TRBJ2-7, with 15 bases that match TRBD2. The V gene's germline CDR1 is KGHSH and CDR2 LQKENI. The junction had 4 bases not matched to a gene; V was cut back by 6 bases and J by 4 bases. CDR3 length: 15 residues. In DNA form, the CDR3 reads TGTGCCAGCTCCCCGGGGACTAGCGGGAGGTACGAGCAGTACTTC. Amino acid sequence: CASSPGTSGRYEQYF.